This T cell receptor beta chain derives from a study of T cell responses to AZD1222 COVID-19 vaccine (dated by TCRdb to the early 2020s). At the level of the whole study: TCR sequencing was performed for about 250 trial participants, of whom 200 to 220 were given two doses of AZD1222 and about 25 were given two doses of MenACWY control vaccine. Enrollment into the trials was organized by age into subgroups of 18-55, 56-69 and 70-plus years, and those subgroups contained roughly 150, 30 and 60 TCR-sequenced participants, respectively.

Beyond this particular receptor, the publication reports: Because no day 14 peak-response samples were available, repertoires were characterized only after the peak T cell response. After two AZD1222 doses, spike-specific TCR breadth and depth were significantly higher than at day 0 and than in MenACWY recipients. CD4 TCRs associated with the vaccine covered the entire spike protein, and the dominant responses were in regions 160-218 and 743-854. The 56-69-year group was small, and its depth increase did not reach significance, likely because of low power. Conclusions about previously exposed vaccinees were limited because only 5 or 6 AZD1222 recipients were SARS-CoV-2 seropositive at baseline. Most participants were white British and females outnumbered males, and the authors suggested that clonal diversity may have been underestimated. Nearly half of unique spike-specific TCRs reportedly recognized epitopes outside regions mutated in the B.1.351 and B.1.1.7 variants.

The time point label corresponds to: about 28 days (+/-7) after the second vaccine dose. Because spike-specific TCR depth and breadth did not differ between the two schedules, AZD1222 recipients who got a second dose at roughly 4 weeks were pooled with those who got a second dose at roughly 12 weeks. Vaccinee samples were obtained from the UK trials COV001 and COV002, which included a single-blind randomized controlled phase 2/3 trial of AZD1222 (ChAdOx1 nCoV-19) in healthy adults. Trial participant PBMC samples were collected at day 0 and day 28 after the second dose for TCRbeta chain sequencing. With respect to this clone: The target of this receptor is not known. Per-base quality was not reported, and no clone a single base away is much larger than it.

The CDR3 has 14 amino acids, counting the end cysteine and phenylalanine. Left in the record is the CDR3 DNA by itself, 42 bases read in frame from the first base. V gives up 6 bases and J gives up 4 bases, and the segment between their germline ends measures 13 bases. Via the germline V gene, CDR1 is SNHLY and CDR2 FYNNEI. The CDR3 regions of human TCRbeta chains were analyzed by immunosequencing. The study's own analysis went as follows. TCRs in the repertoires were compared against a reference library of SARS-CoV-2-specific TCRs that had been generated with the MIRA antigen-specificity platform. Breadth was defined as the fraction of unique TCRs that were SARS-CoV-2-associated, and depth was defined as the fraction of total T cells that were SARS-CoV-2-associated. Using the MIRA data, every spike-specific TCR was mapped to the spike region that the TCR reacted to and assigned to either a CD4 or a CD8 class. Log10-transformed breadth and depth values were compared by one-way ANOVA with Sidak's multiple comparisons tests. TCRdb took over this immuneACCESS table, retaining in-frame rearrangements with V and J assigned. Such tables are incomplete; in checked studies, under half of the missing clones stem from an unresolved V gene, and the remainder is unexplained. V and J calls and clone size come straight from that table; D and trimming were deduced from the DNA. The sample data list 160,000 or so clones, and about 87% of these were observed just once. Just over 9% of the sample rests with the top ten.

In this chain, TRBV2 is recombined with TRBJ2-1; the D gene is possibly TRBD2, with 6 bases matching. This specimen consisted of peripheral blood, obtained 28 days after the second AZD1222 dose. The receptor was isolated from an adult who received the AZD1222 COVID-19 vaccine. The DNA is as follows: TGTGCCAGCAGCATCACCGGGACTTACAATGAGCAGTTCTTC. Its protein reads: CASSITGTYNEQFF.